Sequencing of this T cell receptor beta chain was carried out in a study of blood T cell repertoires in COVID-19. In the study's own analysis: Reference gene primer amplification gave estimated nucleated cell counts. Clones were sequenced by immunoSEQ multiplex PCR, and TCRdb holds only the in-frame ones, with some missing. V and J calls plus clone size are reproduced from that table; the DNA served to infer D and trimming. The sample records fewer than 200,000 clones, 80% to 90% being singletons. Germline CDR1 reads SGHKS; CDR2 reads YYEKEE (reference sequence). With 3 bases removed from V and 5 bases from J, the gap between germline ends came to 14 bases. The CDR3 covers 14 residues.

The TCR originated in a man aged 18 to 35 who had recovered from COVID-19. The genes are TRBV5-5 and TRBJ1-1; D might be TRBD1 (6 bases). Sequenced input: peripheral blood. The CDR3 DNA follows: TGTGCCAGCAGCTCCTACAGTGACAGGACTGAAGCTTTCTTT. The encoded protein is CASSSYSDRTEAFF.